The present TCR beta chain was sequenced within a study of T cell responses to AZD1222 COVID-19 vaccine. Study-level findings and limits: Baseline seropositives among AZD1222 recipients totaled only 5 or 6.

Points on this clone: Its antigen remains unknown.

CDR3 size: 17 residues. From germline, CDR1 is KGHDR and CDR2 SFDVKD. Trimming removed 4 bases from V and 0 bases from J; junction bases left unmatched: 7. Method: immunoSEQ multiplex PCR; TCRdb's copy keeps in-frame clones and lacks some. Seen here are under 150,000 clones, over 85% observed once, and the top ten hold 1.1%. Material: peripheral blood, obtained 28 days after the second AZD1222 dose. The receptor's source is an adult who received the AZD1222 COVID-19 vaccine. The chain links TRBV24-1 to TRBJ2-1; 8 bases agree with TRBD2. CDR3 DNA sequence: TGTGCCACCAGTGACCCTAGCGGGTCTAGCTCCTACAATGAGCAGTTCTTC. This sequence encodes CATSDPSGSSSYNEQFF.